The source of this T cell receptor beta chain is a study of T cells after yellow fever vaccination. Study-level findings and limits: High-abundance clonotypes from the bulk population could contaminate FACS-sorted repertoires.

CDR3 size: 15 residues. The germline gives CDR1 MNHEY, CDR2 SVGAGI. V lost 4 bases and J lost 0, with 10 bases in between. Each CDR3 protein is one row after TCRdb ran MiXCR on the 5' RACE reads. In the table there are about 360,000 distinct CDR3 sequences, 6% to 8% of which are singletons. This clonotype was counted ten times or more. The target antigen is unknown. Source: PBMCs, taken 5 days after the yellow fever booster vaccination. This chain joins TRBV6-5 and TRBJ2-1; D is unclear. The source is a man aged 30 to 39 who received the YFV17D yellow fever vaccine. The CDR3 DNA follows: TGTGCCAGCAGTTCCCCCCTCAGCTCCTACAATGAGCAGTTCTTC. Amino acid sequence: CASSSPLSSYNEQFF.